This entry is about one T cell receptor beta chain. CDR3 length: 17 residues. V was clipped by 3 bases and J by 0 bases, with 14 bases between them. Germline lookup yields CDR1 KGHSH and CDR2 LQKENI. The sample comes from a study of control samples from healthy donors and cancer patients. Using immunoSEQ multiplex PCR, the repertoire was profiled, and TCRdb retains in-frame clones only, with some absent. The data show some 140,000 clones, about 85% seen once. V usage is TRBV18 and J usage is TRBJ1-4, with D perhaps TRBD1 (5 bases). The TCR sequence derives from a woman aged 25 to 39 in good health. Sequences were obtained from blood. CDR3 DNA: TGTGCCAGCTCACCGTTCGCGACAGATACAACTAATGAAAAACTGTTTTTT. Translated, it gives CASSPFATDTTNEKLFF.